One and the same sample provided the 25 T cell receptor beta chains below, sequenced in a study of response to subunit inactivated influenza vaccine (dated by TCRdb to the late 2010s). The protocol used for the library was RT-PCR. Sequencer: Illumina HiSeq 2500. TCRdb's own reprocessing of the public reads used fastp at Q25 and MiXCR and kept productive beta chains. Each entry is one CDR3 protein sequence, shown with its most common DNA and genes. The sample records about 500,000 distinct CDR3 sequences, about 17% of which are singletons. Of the sample, roughly 3% is held by the ten largest clones. This specimen consisted of CD4+ T cells sorted from PBMCs, obtained 23 months after vaccination. These receptors originate from a man between 50 and 75 years old who received an inactivated influenza vaccine. Donor details come from another sample of the same person, matched by shared clones.

In this sample, this clonotype turned up many times. The J gene is TRBJ2-4, the V gene TRBV5-1; D is unclear. Germline-derived CDR1 and CDR2 are SGHRS and YFSETQ. V was clipped by 4 bases and J by 8 bases, with 16 bases between them. The CDR3 has 14 residues. The CDR3 DNA is TGCGCCAGCAGCCCCTGGGATAGCTTCGACATTCAGTACTTC. Translated, it gives CASSPWDSFDIQYF.

This clonotype was recorded a few times. The chain has TRBV12-3 or TRBV12-4 and TRBJ1-2; 8 nucleotides align to TRBD1. The V and J ends lost 4 bases and 7 bases, in that order; junction bases with no gene match: 11. The CDR3 totals 15 residues. DNA of the CDR3: TGTGCCAGCAGTTCGTGGACAGGGAGGGTCTTTGGCTACACCTTC. Its translation is CASSSWTGRVFGYTF.

There are many counts of this clonotype. V is TRBV10-3 and J is TRBJ2-5; D may match TRBD1 or TRBD2 (5 bases each). The CDR3 is made up of 13 amino acids. V lost 3 bases, J lost 4 bases, and 9 bases lay in between. Germline CDR1 reads ENHRY; CDR2 reads SYGVKD. CDR3 nucleotide sequence: TGTGCCATCAGTGACGGGACGGGAGAGACCCAGTACTTC. As protein: CAISDGTGETQYF.

This clonotype was seen only a few times. A much larger clone lies a single base off, so this may be a read error. CDR3 residues: CASSLCGSSSTDTQYF. CDR3 nucleotide sequence: TGTGCCAGCAGCTTATGTGGCAGCTCTAGCACAGATACGCAGTATTTT. The rearrangement links TRBV11-2 to TRBJ2-3; D is unclear. Between the trimmed V and J ends, which lost 2 bases and 0 bases, there was a span of 12 bases. In germline, CDR1 is SGHAT, CDR2 FQNNGV. The CDR3 covers 16 residues.

Details on this clonotype: A single base separates this from a much larger clone, so it may be a read error. No conserved phenylalanine or tryptophan is present at the end of the CDR3, so a read error is the likely explanation. J is TRBJ2-3 and V is TRBV12-3 or TRBV12-4, with D possibly being TRBD2 (6 bases). Trimming stripped 6 bases from V and 2 bases from J, with 9 bases between. The CDR3 length is 13 residues. The CDR3 is CASRGLVTDTQYS. The CDR3 nucleotides read TGTGCCAGCAGGGGACTCGTCACAGATACGCAGTATTCT.

The CDR3 is CASSLVQGVTFF. The CDR3 region has the DNA TGTGCCAGCAGCTTAGTTCAGGGTGTGACTTTCTTT. The chain combines TRBV7-2 with TRBJ1-1; the D gene is possibly TRBD1 (5 bases). CDR1 and CDR2 (germline): SGHTA, FQGNSA. Trimming cost V 1 base and J 12 bases, with 12 bases left between them. CDR3 length: 12 amino acids.

The chain joins TRBV28 to TRBJ2-3; the D call may be TRBD1 or TRBD2 (6 bases each). The CDR3 covers 14 residues. The V end lost 7 bases, the J end lost 5 bases, and 16 bases lay between the germline ends. Germline-derived CDR1 and CDR2 are MDHEN and SYDVKM. The CDR3 sequence is CASNVGGSGDTQYF. Written as DNA, the CDR3 is TGTGCCAGCAACGTAGGGGGGTCGGGAGATACGCAGTATTTT.

The V call is TRBV5-1, the J call TRBJ2-5; D is undetermined. The CDR3 spans 13 residues. Germline CDR1 reads SGHRS; CDR2 reads YFSETQ. V lost 6 bases and J lost 1, with 10 bases in between. The CDR3 is CASKVSAQETQYF. The CDR3 DNA is TGCGCCAGCAAAGTTTCAGCCCAAGAGACCCAGTACTTC.

The table lists this clonotype with many counts. This rearrangement joins TRBV24-1 to TRBJ2-1, with 8 bases identical to TRBD2. The ends lost 3 bases at V and 9 bases at J; junction bases unmatched: 9. Per germline, CDR1 KGHDR and CDR2 SFDVKD. CDR3 size: 15 residues. The CDR3 sequence: CATSDAAGGLGEQFF. In DNA, the CDR3 is TGTGCCACCAGTGATGCGGCGGGAGGTCTGGGTGAGCAGTTCTTC.

This clonotype came up a few times. The rearrangement joins TRBV12-3 or TRBV12-4 to TRBJ1-1, with D possibly being TRBD1 (5 bases). Deletions cut 11 bases from V and 0 bases from J, with 13 bases between. The CDR3 length is 13 residues. CDR3 protein: CACHAGLNTEAFF. In DNA form, the CDR3 reads TGTGCCTGCCACGCAGGGTTGAACACTGAAGCTTTCTTT.

This clonotype occurred a few times. V is TRBV11-1 and J is TRBJ2-1; 11 bases are a match to TRBD2. This CDR3 contains 19 residues. V shed 1 base and J 2 bases; nucleotides not matched to a gene: 10. CDR1 and CDR2 (germline): SGHAT, FQDESV (reference sequence). The CDR3 loop is CASSLGLLAGGEAYNEQFF. CDR3 nucleotides: TGTGCCAGCAGCTTAGGGCTCCTAGCGGGAGGAGAGGCCTACAATGAGCAGTTCTTC.

This CDR3 reads CASSVGGQGSYEQYF. The CDR3, as DNA: TGTGCCAGCAGCGTAGGGGGACAGGGGTCCTACGAGCAGTACTTC. The chain combines TRBV9 with TRBJ2-7; 10 bases are shared with TRBD1. Per germline, CDR1 SGDLS and CDR2 YYNGEE. J was trimmed by 1 base and V by 0 bases; bases with no gene match: 1. This CDR3 region has 15 residues.

This clonotype has just a few counts. This chain links TRBV4-1 with TRBJ2-4, with 8 nucleotides matching TRBD1. Per germline, CDR1 MGHRA and CDR2 YSYEKL. CDR3 length: 15 amino acids. V gave up 3 bases and J gave up 5 bases; unmatched junction bases: 6. The CDR3 DNA reads TGCGCCAGCAGCCAGATAGGACAGGGTCAAAACATTCAGTACTTC. This sequence encodes CASSQIGQGQNIQYF.

This clonotype was detected only a few times. The chain couples TRBV28 to TRBJ2-5; TRBD2 matches 10 bases. CDR3 size: 15 residues. The V gene's germline CDR1 is MDHEN and CDR2 SYDVKM. J gave up 5 bases and V 8 bases, and 11 bases lay outside the gene matches. The CDR3 protein is CASGSGTSVTETQYF. For the CDR3, the DNA is TGTGCCAGCGGGTCTGGGACTAGCGTGACTGAGACCCAGTACTTC.

This clonotype has only a few counts. The rearrangement joins TRBV4-1 to TRBJ2-1; TRBD2 matches 8 bases. Losses at the gene ends were 1 base for V and 5 bases for J; bases not matched to a gene: 7. The germline gives CDR1 MGHRA, CDR2 YSYEKL. The CDR3 has 16 amino acids. This chain's CDR3 is CASSQVFAGGHNEQFF. In DNA, the CDR3 is TGCGCCAGCAGCCAAGTTTTTGCGGGGGGCCACAATGAGCAGTTCTTC.

In this sample, this clonotype turned up many times. The chain employs TRBV4-1 and TRBJ2-3; D gene ambiguous. CDR1 is MGHRA, CDR2 YSYEKL, per germline. V was pared by 1 base and J by 0 bases, with 5 bases between. This CDR3 contains 14 residues. The CDR3 is CASSQAPSTDTQYF. In DNA, the CDR3 is TGCGCCAGCAGCCAAGCCCCCAGCACAGATACGCAGTATTTT.

This chain connects TRBV5-1 to TRBJ2-5, with TRBD1 matching over 7 bases. V shed 1 base and J 0 bases; nucleotides not matched to a gene: 6. The CDR3 spans 16 residues. Germline V gene lookup returns CDR1 SGHRS and CDR2 YFSETQ. The CDR3: CASSLRGPQYQETQYF. The CDR3 nucleotides read TGCGCCAGCAGCTTGAGGGGGCCCCAGTACCAAGAGACCCAGTACTTC.

This clonotype was counted between two and nine times. This chain links TRBV21-1 with TRBJ2-7; the tabulated D call, TRBD1, remains unverified against the DNA. TRBV21-1 is designated a pseudogene. The CDR3 length is 15 residues. CDR3 DNA: TGTGCCAGCAGTCTGGTACGCCCTAGCTCCTACGAGCAGTACTTC. Residues: CASSLVRPSSYEQYF.

This clonotype was seen a handful of times. The genes are TRBV28 and TRBJ1-4, with D possibly being TRBD1 (5 bases). Deletions cut 8 bases from V and 8 bases from J, with 15 bases between. The CDR3 runs to 13 residues. CDR1 is MDHEN and CDR2 is SYDVKM in the germline V gene. The CDR3 is CASQGGRYEKLFF. The CDR3 coding sequence is TGTGCCAGCCAGGGAGGTAGATACGAAAAACTGTTTTTT. Drawing the rest from reference TRBV28 and TRBJ1-4, the complete variable domain is DVKVTQSSRYLVKRTGEKVFLECVQDMDHENMFWYRQDPGLGLRLIYFSYDVKMKEKGDIPEGYSVSREKKERFSLILESASTNQTSMYLCASQGGRYEKLFFGSGTQLSVL.

The CDR3 is CASSVGGHGYTF. DNA for the CDR3: TGTGCCAGCAGTGTGGGGGGCCATGGCTACACCTTC. The rearrangement links TRBV6-5 to TRBJ1-2; TRBD1 might be the D (6 bases). The germline V and J ends were trimmed by 5 bases and 6 bases, with 10 bases remaining between them. The CDR3 has 12 amino acids. Germline lookup yields CDR1 MNHEY and CDR2 SVGAGI.

This chain links TRBV12-3 or TRBV12-4 with TRBJ2-7; TRBD2 matches at 7 bases. The CDR3 totals 17 residues. With 4 bases clipped from V and 3 bases from J, the junction kept 15 bases outside the gene matches. CDR3 loop: CASSSGGGPGVSYEQYF. CDR3 DNA: TGTGCCAGCAGTTCTGGGGGAGGGCCCGGGGTTAGCTACGAGCAGTACTTC.

CDR3: CASSPIPADQETQYF. The CDR3 DNA reads TGTGCCAGCAGCCCGATACCTGCCGACCAAGAGACCCAGTACTTC. The J gene is TRBJ2-5, the V gene TRBV7-6; D not resolved. Germline V lookup: CDR1 SGHVS, CDR2 FNYEAQ. This CDR3 comprises 15 residues. The V end was cut by 5 bases, the J end by 0 bases, with 13 bases between.

This clonotype was counted between two and nine times. This chain connects TRBV20-1 to TRBJ2-7; TRBD2 is a possible D gene (6 bases). The CDR3 loop spans 12 amino acids. In germline, CDR1 is DFQATT, CDR2 SNEGSKA (reference sequence). CDR3 in amino acids: CSGKPGEREQYF. The CDR3 nucleotides are TGCAGCGGAAAACCGGGGGAAAGGGAGCAGTACTTC.

The chain is built from TRBV12-3 or TRBV12-4 and TRBJ2-1; no reliable D call. CDR3 length: 14 amino acids. V dropped 3 bases and J dropped 2 bases, with 8 bases sitting between them. The CDR3 region is CASSFSWAYNEQFF. CDR3 coding DNA: TGTGCCAGCAGTTTCTCTTGGGCCTACAATGAGCAGTTCTTC.

This clonotype was found a few times. This chain links TRBV9 with TRBJ1-6, with 11 bases aligning to TRBD1. From germline, CDR1 is SGDLS and CDR2 YYNGEE. The CDR3 is 18 amino acids. With 4 bases clipped from V and 7 bases from J, the junction kept 13 bases outside the gene matches. CDR3 nucleotides: TGTGCCAGCAGCTCACCGGGACAGGGGGTGACCTTGAATTCACCCCTCCACTTT. This gives the protein CASSSPGQGVTLNSPLHF.